The source of this TCR beta chain is a study of OX40 agonist ivuxolimab in advanced cancers. Regarding the complete study: Ivuxolimab was a fully human IgG2 agonistic monoclonal antibody targeting the costimulatory receptor OX40 (CD134). Intravenous ivuxolimab was administered to patients every 2 weeks at six dose levels: 0.01, 0.1, 0.3, 1.5, 3 and 10 mg/kg. Of the approximately 50 dose-escalation patients, hepatocellular carcinoma was present in approximately 20, melanoma in approximately 15, renal cell carcinoma in 9 and head and neck cancer in 9. In the dose-escalation cohort, 75% to 90% of patients were male, and the mean age was 60 years with a range of roughly 20 to 80. Prior anti-PD-1, anti-PD-L1 or anti-CTLA-4 therapy was permitted, and about two fifths of dose-escalation patients had received checkpoint inhibitors. Partial responses occurred in three dose-escalation patients, of whom one had hepatocellular carcinoma and two had cutaneous melanoma. The point of sequencing TCRbeta in the periphery was to test whether ivuxolimab changed TCR sequence diversity and drove clonal T-cell expansion. The paper reports the monotherapy dose-escalation portion (N of about 50 patients) of the phase I ivuxolimab trial. What the work shows at the level of the full study, not this receptor alone: Antigen specificity was not determined for the clonally expanded peripheral T cells. After ivuxolimab, more expanded clones were found on average in CD8+ T cells than in CD4+ T cells. Clonal expansion of both CD4+ and CD8+ blood T cells was observed from baseline to week 6 at doses 0.1 to 3.0 mg/kg. Low levels of normalized T-cell clonal expansion were also seen in some patients who did not respond. In the 0.1-3.0 mg/kg groups, partial responders were among the patients with the lowest normalized peripheral clonal expansion, particularly in CD8+ T cells.

This clone was seen a single time. The antigen it binds to is not known. Base-call qualities are not available, and no considerably larger clone is one nucleotide away. Counted from cysteine to phenylalanine, this CDR3 has 13 amino acids. Only the CDR3 portion is preserved as DNA: 39 bases, with reading frame beginning at the first base. The germline V gene encodes CDR1 SGHAT and CDR2 FQNNGV. Cut back by 1 base and 10 bases, the V and J ends lie 13 bases apart. For sequencing of the TCRbeta CDR3 region, genomic DNA was extracted from the sorted cells. The immunoSEQ Assay was used to sequence the TCRbeta CDR3 regions. The table comes from immuneACCESS by way of TCRdb, which keeps in-frame sequences with V and J called. Part of the clones is missing from these tables; in studies checked, under half for an unresolved V gene and the rest for unknown reasons. Across this sample there are some 68,000 clones, with around 83% seen only once. The top ten clonotypes cover more than 1.4% of the sample.

The trial excluded patients who had a history of autoimmune disease or were on systemic immunosuppression. Peripheral blood for TCR sequencing was collected from all dose cohorts at baseline, on cycle 4 day 1, and on cycle 7 day 1. Samples came from an open-label, multicenter, first-in-human phase I dose-escalation trial of ivuxolimab. Adults with locally advanced or metastatic head and neck squamous cell, hepatocellular, melanoma or renal cell carcinoma were enrolled in the trial. CD4+ and CD8+ T cells were sorted separately from peripheral blood before TCR sequencing. Material: CD4+ or CD8+ T cells sorted from blood, obtained in a trial of the OX40 agonist ivuxolimab. This receptor was taken from an adult with an advanced solid tumor such as melanoma, head and neck, liver or kidney cancer. This chain is built from TRBV11-2 and TRBJ1-1, with the D gene not confidently named. The DNA is TGTGCCAGCAGCTTAGGCGAGGTGGCTCGAGCTTTCTTT. Translated, this is CASSLGEVARAFF.